This note documents a single T cell receptor (beta chain) sequence. Its specific antigen is unknown. One base away there is no much larger clone; base qualities are not given. Healthy HIV-negative adults with no recently reported acute infections or vaccinations were included as donors. All donors were Caucasian adults living in Nashville, Tennessee, USA. CD8 memory samples were composed of magnetically selected CD45RO+ cells combined with CCR7-negative CD45RA+ effector memory (TemRA) cells. Blood was obtained by leukapheresis, after which PBMCs were separated by Ficoll-Histopaque density gradient centrifugation and cryopreserved in liquid nitrogen vapor phase. Analytical flow cytometry was used to check the purity and quantity of each magnetically sorted T cell population. From each sorted fraction, genomic DNA was isolated and quantified by UV absorbance on a Nanodrop 2000c. The CDR3, from cysteine to phenylalanine, totals 16 residues. Just the 48-base CDR3 DNA is kept, in frame starting at base 1. CDR1 LGHNA and CDR2 YSLEER are derived from the germline V gene. V was cut back by 0 bases and J by 1 base, leaving a gap of 13 bases between them.

This record belongs to a study of shared clonotypes between healthy human individuals (TCRdb year 2020). At the level of the whole study: The cohort included a few men and a couple of women between 18 and 49 years of age. For each donor, three plates each were used for CD4 naive and CD4 memory, two plates were used for CD8 naive, and one plate was used for CD8 memory. The study deeply sequenced blood TCR repertoires of several healthy adults to estimate repertoire size and the extent of clonotype sharing between individuals. To increase sequencing depth and limit assay-specific biases, different laboratories used diverse techniques to prepare libraries and sequence TCR repertoires. Per donor, leukapheresis produced somewhere between about 0.9 and 9.5 billion PBMCs. The paper's findings and limits, for the study overall: Compared with non-shared clonotypes, clonotypes shared by all four sorted-subset donors had higher generation probabilities. Roughly 5% of naive CD4, 3.5% of naive CD8, about 2.4% of memory CD4, and about 0.4% of memory CD8 clonotypes were shared across four donors. Based on pairwise subsampling, the degree of clonotype sharing among donors was expected to be affected by sequencing depth. Because the study included only a small number of donors, the genetic and exposure-history diversity represented was limited. Larger estimated clonotype richness was generally found for naive subsets than for memory subsets. Sampling was restricted to blood, and TCR repertoires in tissue are likely to differ from TCR repertoires in blood. Even with the large sequencing depth, rarefaction of the sorted-subset datasets indicated that sequencing was incomplete.

Using the deep immunoSEQ assay, TCR CDR3 regions were amplified from genomic DNA by multiplex PCR. For each cell subset, the extracted genomic DNA was distributed evenly across all wells of several immunoSEQ 96-well plates, and each plate served as one replicate. For sorted subsets, each replicate PCR was loaded with around 200 ng genomic DNA, equivalent to 25,000 to 35,000 T cell genomes. Purified libraries were measured with a Qubit 3.0 fluorometer, size-checked on a Bioanalyzer 2100, and measured again with the KAPA Library Quantification kit. Every immunoSEQ 96-well plate was sequenced on a separate single-read 150-cycle Illumina NextSeq 550 flow cell. On the study's bioinformatics: Because only junctional sequences without quality scores were contained in the immunoSEQ output, filtering matching that applied to full-length reads could not be performed. Sequences were annotated with PyIR, a Python wrapper for IgBLAST v1.9, and V/J genes and CDR3 were assigned using IMGT germline references. Any read was removed if the V/J assignment was weak (E-value above 1e-6), the CDR3 was missing, or the read contained stop codons, out-of-frame junctions, or ambiguous translated residues. V3J clonotypes were defined as sequences sharing the same inferred V gene, J gene, and CDR3 amino acid sequence. The percentage overlap between two repertoires was calculated by dividing the number of shared unique clonotypes by the size of the smaller repertoire. Repertoire richness was assessed with RTK rarefaction, the Chao1 estimator, and Recon v2.1 estimates of unobserved clonotypes. Generation probabilities for all TCRbeta clonotypes obtained by the gDNA method from a few donors were computed using OLGA. The table comes from immuneACCESS by way of TCRdb, which keeps in-frame sequences with V and J called. Part of the clones is missing from these tables; in studies checked, under half for an unresolved V gene and the rest for unknown reasons. For V, J and clone size, that table is used; D and trimming come from the DNA. The sample table holds roughly 300,000 clones, of which 87% were seen once. The top ten hold 16% of the sample.

The receptor's source is a young man in good health. Material for sequencing was memory CD8+ T cells sorted from blood. The sample's cell subset or site label, in plain terms: CD45RO+ cells pooled with CCR7-negative TemRA cells. This receptor chain uses TRBV4-3 and TRBJ2-7; too little of a D gene remains to name it. The nucleotides read TGCGCCAGCAGCCAAGATGTGGGATGGTCGTCCTACGAGCAGTACTTC. It translates to CASSQDVGWSSYEQYF.